This TCR beta chain originates from a study of control samples from healthy donors and cancer patients. Profiling relied on immunoSEQ multiplex PCR, and the TCRdb table lists in-frame clones only, not all of them. The table records approximately 150,000 clones, about 91% of them present only once. Germline V lookup: CDR1 LNHDA, CDR2 SQIVND (reference sequence). Trimming removed 0 bases from V and 3 bases from J; junction bases left unmatched: 2. The CDR3 consists of 15 residues. What was sequenced was blood. The chain uses TRBV19 and TRBJ2-3; 8 bases fit TRBD2. The TCR sequence derives from a man aged 25-45 years in good health. In nucleotides, the CDR3 is TGTGCCAGTAGTATAGAAAGCGGGGGAACAGATACGCAGTATTTT. Residues: CASSIESGGTDTQYF.